This T cell receptor beta chain was identified during a study of T cell responses to AZD1222 COVID-19 vaccine. Produced via immunoSEQ multiplex PCR; TCRdb's table is partial and in-frame only. The data show about 120,000 clones, 70% to 90% seen once. V was shortened by 7 bases and J by 6 bases, with 16 bases between the two germline ends. The CDR3 is made up of 13 amino acids. Germline values: CDR1 LNHDA, CDR2 SQIVND (reference sequence). This sample comprised peripheral blood, obtained on day 0 of AZD1222 vaccination. The sequence came from an adult in good health. V usage is TRBV19 and J usage is TRBJ2-7, with TRBD2 as a possible D gene (7 bases). CDR3: CASMGGGRGEQYF. CDR3 coding DNA: TGTGCCAGTATGGGAGGGGGTCGGGGCGAGCAGTACTTC. Complete variable domain (other parts from reference TRBV19 and TRBJ2-7): DGGITQSPKYLFRKEGQNVTLSCEQNLNHDAMYWYRQDPGQGLRLIYYSQIVNDFQKGDIAEGYSVSREKKESFPLTVTSAQKNPTAFYLCASMGGGRGEQYFGPGTRLTVT.